The following is a TCR beta chain sequence with its context. Antigen specificity is unknown. This entry belongs to a study of cytomegalovirus exposure and HLA in healthy donors. Study outcomes and limitations: Reported performance of the classifier showed diagnosis of cytomegalovirus status with high specificity and sensitivity. The study designated around 150 TCR beta chains cytomegalovirus-associated.

Assay used: immunoSEQ multiplex PCR; TCRdb lists only in-frame clones, some missing. The sample includes more than 85,000 clones, roughly 86% of them seen just once. There are 13 residues in the CDR3. Between the trimmed V and J ends, which lost 6 bases and 1 base, there was a span of 9 bases. Germline CDR1 is LNHNV and CDR2 is YYDKDF (reference sequence). The TCR sequence derives from a woman aged 18-29 years in good health and CMV-seronegative. The chain recombines TRBV15 with TRBJ1-1, with a possible D match to TRBD1 (6 bases). Sequencing input: PBMCs. For the CDR3, the DNA is TGTGCCACCAGGAAGACAGGGAACACTGAAGCTTTCTTT. Protein sequence: CATRKTGNTEAFF.